These T cell receptor beta chains were read from a single sample in a study of blood T cell repertoires in COVID-19. Produced via immunoSEQ multiplex PCR; TCRdb's table is partial and in-frame only. Of approximately 140,000 clones listed, 85% to 90% are singletons. Material: peripheral blood. The receptors were sampled from a woman aged 55-70 years with acute or convalescent COVID-19. Both conserved end residues are trimmed from each CDR3.

j_gene	v_gene	CDR3aa
TRBJ2-2	TRBV7-2	ASSSVAGVDTGELF
TRBJ2-3	TRBV7-9	ASSFGRGGRLSSTDTQY
TRBJ2-7	TRBV6-1	ASSEGWTGGHEQY
TRBJ1-4	TRBV4-1	ASSQEGRQGRTGEKLF
TRBJ2-5	TRBV5-4	ASSRPGQEETQY
TRBJ1-2	TRBV28	ASRGGQGAVGYT
TRBJ2-2	TRBV11-2	ASSSGQTAGELF
TRBJ2-7	TRBV6-5	ASSSDRGNEQY
TRBJ2-7	TRBV15	ATSRERGQAFSYEQY
TRBJ2-7	TRBV20-1	SASLGRGSREQY
TRBJ2-1	TRBV18	ASSQGANNEQF
TRBJ1-5	TRBV7-2	ASSPHVSQPQH